The 13 T cell receptor beta chains below were found in one sample sequenced in a study of blood T cell repertoires in COVID-19 (dated by TCRdb to 2019 to 2021). Receptor amplification or capture employed the immunoSEQ multiplex PCR assay. Sourced from immuneACCESS, this table was stored by TCRdb with only in-frame sequences that have V and J called. A share of the clones is absent; for the studies checked, an unresolved V gene accounts for under half, and the remainder has no known explanation. This sample gives about 290,000 clones in total; under 90% of them show up just once. Jointly, the top ten make up 1.5% to 2% of the sample. Material for sequencing was PBMCs or T cells enriched from blood (not recorded which). Source of these receptors: a woman aged 40 to 50 who had recovered from COVID-19.

This chain joins TRBV24-1 and TRBJ1-5; D unclear. Germline CDR1 KGHDR, CDR2 SFDVKD. Trimming pared 12 bases from V and 3 bases from J, leaving 11 bases between. This CDR3 region has 12 residues. CDR3 DNA: TGTGCCTTCCCTCTAAACAATCAGCCCCAGCATTTT. It codes for CAFPLNNQPQHF.

CDR3 region: CASSHQSLVRGLGNEKLFF. The CDR3 DNA follows: TGCGCCAGCAGCCACCAATCTCTGGTCAGAGGCTTAGGTAATGAAAAACTGTTTTTT. The gene calls are TRBV4-1 and TRBJ1-4; the D is unclear. V lost 3 bases, J lost 4 bases, and 24 bases lay in between. Germline V CDR1 and CDR2: MGHRA, YSYEKL. This CDR3 is 19 amino acids long.

The count of this clone is one. The chain joins TRBV19 to TRBJ2-2; perhaps TRBD1 as D (6 bases). With 4 bases removed from V and 6 bases from J, the gap between germline ends came to 18 bases. This CDR3 is built from 16 residues. Germline V gene sequence: CDR1 LNHDA, CDR2 SQIVND (reference sequence). The CDR3 reads CASSTVVGARAGELFF. As DNA, the CDR3 is TGTGCCAGTAGTACGGTCGTGGGGGCGCGCGCCGGGGAGCTGTTTTTT.

This chain links TRBV10-2 with TRBJ1-6; maybe TRBD1 (5 bases). Between the trimmed V and J ends, which lost 4 bases and 3 bases, there was a span of 22 bases. Germline V gene data show CDR1 as WSHSY and CDR2 as SAAADI. The CDR3 length is 19 residues. CDR3 nucleotide sequence: TGCGCCAGCAGTGGTCGTGGTTTGACAGAGACCAACTATAATTCACCCCTCCACTTT. Its translation: CASSGRGLTETNYNSPLHF.

This rearrangement joins TRBV4-1 to TRBJ2-3, with D perhaps matching TRBD2 (5 bases). The CDR3 length is 18 residues. The V end lost 4 bases, the J end lost 2 bases, and 22 bases lay between the germline ends. The V gene's germline CDR1 is MGHRA and CDR2 YSYEKL. In DNA form, the CDR3 reads TGCGCCAGCAGCCGCGGGCGGGCCAGCGGCCGGTACACAGATACGCAGTATTTT. Its translation: CASSRGRASGRYTDTQYF.

This sequence joins TRBV3-1 (or the pseudogene TRBV3-2) and TRBJ1-1; weak D call: TRBD1 (5 bases). The CDR3 is 12 amino acids. The V end was cut by 4 bases, the J end by 6 bases, with 9 bases between. Germline lookup yields CDR1 LGHDT and CDR2 YNNKEL (reference sequence). The CDR3: CASSLTTAEAFF. CDR3 bases: TGTGCCAGCAGCCTGACGACAGCTGAAGCTTTCTTT.

V and J are TRBV10-1 and TRBJ1-6; D remains unclear. The V end lost 5 bases, the J end lost 7 bases, and 9 bases lay between the germline ends. Per the germline V gene, CDR1 is WNHNN and CDR2 is SYGVQD (reference sequence). The CDR3 totals 13 residues. CDR3 nucleotides: TGCGCCAGCAGTCCATGGGCCAATTCACCCCTCCACTTT. Protein product: CASSPWANSPLHF.

The gene calls are TRBV30 and TRBJ2-7; 9 nucleotides align to TRBD2. Trimming took 3 bases from V and 1 from J; bases not matched to a gene: 10. Germline lookup yields CDR1 GTSNPN and CDR2 SVGIG (reference sequence). The CDR3 covers 16 residues. DNA of the CDR3: TGTGCCTGGAGGGGATTTAGCGGGAGAAGGTCCTACGAGCAGTACTTC. It codes for CAWRGFSGRRSYEQYF.

The J gene is TRBJ1-4, the V gene TRBV3-1 (or the pseudogene TRBV3-2); D gene uncertain. The CDR3 has 13 residues. Germline assignment: CDR1 LGHDT and CDR2 YNNKEL (reference sequence). V lost 0 bases and J lost 11, with 10 bases in between. The CDR3 bases are TGTGCCAGCAGCCAAGACTCAGGAACCAAACTGTTTTTT. This sequence encodes CASSQDSGTKLFF.

The chain uses TRBV18 and TRBJ1-2; D gene uncertain. From germline, CDR1 is KGHSH and CDR2 LQKENI. V gave up 3 bases and J gave up 8 bases, with 13 bases separating them. The CDR3 consists of 13 residues. The CDR3 is CASSPPVTEGYTF. CDR3 sequence (DNA): TGTGCCAGCTCACCTCCAGTCACCGAAGGCTACACCTTC.

The chain uses TRBV21-1 and TRBJ2-1; TRBD2 is taken as the D call from the table, unchecked against the DNA. TRBV21-1 is given as a pseudogene. The CDR3 is 14 residues long. In DNA, the CDR3 is TGTGCCAGCAGCGGGGGGACTAGTAGGCATGAGCAGTTCTTC. This sequence encodes CASSGGTSRHEQFF.

This chain connects TRBV15 to TRBJ2-7, with 10 nucleotides matching TRBD2. The CDR3 totals 16 residues. Unmatched junction bases numbered 9, after V lost 0 bases and J lost 7 bases. Germline lookup yields CDR1 LNHNV and CDR2 YYDKDF (reference sequence). CDR3 bases: TGTGCCACCAGCAGAGATTCGGGACTAGCGCGTCGGGAGCAGTACTTC. As protein: CATSRDSGLARREQYF.

This chain connects TRBV7-9 to TRBJ2-7, with 11 bases fitting TRBD2. This CDR3 spans 14 amino acids. V shed 5 bases and J 2 bases; nucleotides not matched to a gene: 2. Germline values: CDR1 SEHNR, CDR2 FQNEAQ (reference sequence). The CDR3 sequence: CASSRLAGPYEQYF. The CDR3 DNA follows: TGTGCCAGCAGCCGACTAGCGGGACCCTACGAGCAGTACTTC.